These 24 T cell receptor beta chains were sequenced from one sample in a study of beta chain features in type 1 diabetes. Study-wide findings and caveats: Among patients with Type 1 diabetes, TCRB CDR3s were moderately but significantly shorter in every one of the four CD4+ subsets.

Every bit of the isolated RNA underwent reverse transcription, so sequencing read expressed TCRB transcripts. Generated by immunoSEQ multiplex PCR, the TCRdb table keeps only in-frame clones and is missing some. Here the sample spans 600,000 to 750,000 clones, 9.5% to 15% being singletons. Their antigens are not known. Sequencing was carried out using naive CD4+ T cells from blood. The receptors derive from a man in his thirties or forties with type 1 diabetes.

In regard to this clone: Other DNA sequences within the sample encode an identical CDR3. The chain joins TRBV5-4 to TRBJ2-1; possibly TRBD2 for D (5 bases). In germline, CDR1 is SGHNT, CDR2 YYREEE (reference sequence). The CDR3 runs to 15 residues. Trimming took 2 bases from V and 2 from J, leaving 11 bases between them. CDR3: CASSLGGSPYNEQFF. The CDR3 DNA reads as TGTGCCAGCAGCTTAGGAGGATCCCCCTACAATGAGCAGTTCTTC. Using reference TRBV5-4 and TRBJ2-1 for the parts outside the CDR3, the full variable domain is ETGVTQSPTHLIKTRGQQVTLRCSSQSGHNTVSWYQQALGQGPQFIFQYYREEENGRGNFPPRFSGLQFPNYSSELNVNALELDDSALYLCASSLGGSPYNEQFFGPGTRLTVL.

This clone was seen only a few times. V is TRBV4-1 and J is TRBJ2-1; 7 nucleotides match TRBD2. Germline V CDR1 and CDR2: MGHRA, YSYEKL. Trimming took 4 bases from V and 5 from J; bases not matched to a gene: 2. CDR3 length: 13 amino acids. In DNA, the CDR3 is TGCGCCAGCAGCCTCGGACTAGACAATGAGCAGTTCTTC. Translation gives CASSLGLDNEQFF.

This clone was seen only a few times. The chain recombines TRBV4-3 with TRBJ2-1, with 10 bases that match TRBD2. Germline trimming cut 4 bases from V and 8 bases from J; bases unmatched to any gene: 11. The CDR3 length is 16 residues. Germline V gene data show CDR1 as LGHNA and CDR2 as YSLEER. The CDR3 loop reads CASSPQGSGGFYEQFF. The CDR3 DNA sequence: TGCGCCAGCAGCCCCCAGGGTAGCGGGGGGTTTTATGAGCAGTTCTTC.

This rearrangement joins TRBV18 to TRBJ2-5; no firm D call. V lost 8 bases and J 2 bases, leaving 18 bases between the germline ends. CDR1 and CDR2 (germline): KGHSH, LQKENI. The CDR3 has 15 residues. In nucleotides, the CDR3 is TGTGCCAGCGCTAGGAATAGCCAGTCGCAAGAGACCCAGTACTTC. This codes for CASARNSQSQETQYF. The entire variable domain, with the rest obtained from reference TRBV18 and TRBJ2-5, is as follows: NAGVMQNPRHLVRRRGQEARLRCSPMKGHSHVYWYRQLPEEGLKFMVYLQKENIIDESGMPKERFSAEFPKEGPSILRIQQVVRGDSAAYFCASARNSQSQETQYFGPGTRLLVL.

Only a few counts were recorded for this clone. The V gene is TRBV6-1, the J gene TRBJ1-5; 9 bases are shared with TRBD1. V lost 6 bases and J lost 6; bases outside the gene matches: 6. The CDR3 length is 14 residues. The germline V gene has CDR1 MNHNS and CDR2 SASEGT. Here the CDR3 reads CASRGQGEGQPQHF. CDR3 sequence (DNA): TGTGCCAGCAGGGGACAGGGTGAGGGTCAGCCCCAGCATTTT.

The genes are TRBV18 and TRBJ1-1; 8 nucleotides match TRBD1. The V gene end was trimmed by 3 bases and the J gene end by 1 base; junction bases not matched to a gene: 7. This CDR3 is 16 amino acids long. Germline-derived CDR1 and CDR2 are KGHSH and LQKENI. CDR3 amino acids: CASSPFGQGKNTEAFF. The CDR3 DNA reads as TGTGCCAGCTCACCCTTCGGACAGGGTAAGAACACTGAAGCTTTCTTT.

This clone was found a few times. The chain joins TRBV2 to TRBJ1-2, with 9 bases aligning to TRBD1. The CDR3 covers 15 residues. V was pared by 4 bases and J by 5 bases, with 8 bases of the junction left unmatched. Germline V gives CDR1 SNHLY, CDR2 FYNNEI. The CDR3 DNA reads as TGTGCCAGCAGTGTTGATGGACAGGGGATATATGGCTACACCTTC. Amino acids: CASSVDGQGIYGYTF.

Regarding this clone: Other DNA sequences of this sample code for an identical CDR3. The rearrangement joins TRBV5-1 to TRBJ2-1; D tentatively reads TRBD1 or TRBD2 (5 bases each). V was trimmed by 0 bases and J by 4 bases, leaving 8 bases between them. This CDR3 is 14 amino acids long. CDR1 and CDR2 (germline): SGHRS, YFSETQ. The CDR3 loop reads CASSLGDPYNEQFF. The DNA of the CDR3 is TGCGCCAGCAGCTTGGGGGACCCTTACAATGAGCAGTTCTTC.

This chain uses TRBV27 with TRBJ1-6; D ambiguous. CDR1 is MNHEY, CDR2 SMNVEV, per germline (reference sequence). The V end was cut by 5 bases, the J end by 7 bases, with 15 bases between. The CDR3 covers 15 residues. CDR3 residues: CASSPPAAGNSPLHF. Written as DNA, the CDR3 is TGTGCCAGCAGTCCCCCAGCCGCTGGGAATTCACCCCTCCACTTT.

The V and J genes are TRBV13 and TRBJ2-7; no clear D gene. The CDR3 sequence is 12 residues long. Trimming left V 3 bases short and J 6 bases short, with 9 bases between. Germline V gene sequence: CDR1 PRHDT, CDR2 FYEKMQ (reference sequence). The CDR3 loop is CASSLRFLEQYF. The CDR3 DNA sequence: TGTGCCAGCAGCTTGAGGTTTCTCGAGCAGTACTTC.

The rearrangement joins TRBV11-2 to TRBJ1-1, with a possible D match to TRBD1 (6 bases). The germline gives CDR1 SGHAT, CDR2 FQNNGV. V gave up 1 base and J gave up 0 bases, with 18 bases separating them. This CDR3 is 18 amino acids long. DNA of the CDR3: TGTGCCAGCAGCTTAGTTCCTTCATGGACAGCTTTGAACACTGAAGCTTTCTTT. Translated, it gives CASSLVPSWTALNTEAFF.

The CDR3: CASSVDSTGTTYEQYF. The CDR3 nucleotides are TGTGCCAGCAGCGTCGATAGCACAGGGACCACCTACGAGCAGTACTTC. The rearrangement links TRBV9 to TRBJ2-7; TRBD1 might be the D (6 bases). The V gene lost 2 bases and the J gene lost 2 bases, with 17 bases spanning the gap. The germline V gene encodes CDR1 SGDLS and CDR2 YYNGEE. The CDR3 sequence is 16 residues long.

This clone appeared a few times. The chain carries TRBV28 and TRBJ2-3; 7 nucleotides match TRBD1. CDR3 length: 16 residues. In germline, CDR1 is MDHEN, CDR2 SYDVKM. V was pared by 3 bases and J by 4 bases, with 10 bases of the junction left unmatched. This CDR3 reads CASSFLRQGVPDTQYF. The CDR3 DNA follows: TGTGCCAGCAGTTTTCTCAGACAGGGTGTCCCAGATACGCAGTATTTT.

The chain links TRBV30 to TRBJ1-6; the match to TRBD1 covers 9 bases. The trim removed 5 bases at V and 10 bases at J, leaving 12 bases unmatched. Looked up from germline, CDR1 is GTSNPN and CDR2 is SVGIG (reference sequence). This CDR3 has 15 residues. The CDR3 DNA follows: TGTGCCTGGGAACCGGAGGGACAGGGTCGATCACCCCTCCACTTT. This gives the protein CAWEPEGQGRSPLHF.

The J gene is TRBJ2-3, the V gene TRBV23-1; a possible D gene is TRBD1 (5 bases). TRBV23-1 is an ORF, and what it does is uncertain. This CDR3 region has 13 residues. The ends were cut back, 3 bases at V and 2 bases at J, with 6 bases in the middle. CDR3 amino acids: CASSQTATDTQYF. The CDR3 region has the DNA TGCGCCAGCAGTCAGACAGCCACAGATACGCAGTATTTT.

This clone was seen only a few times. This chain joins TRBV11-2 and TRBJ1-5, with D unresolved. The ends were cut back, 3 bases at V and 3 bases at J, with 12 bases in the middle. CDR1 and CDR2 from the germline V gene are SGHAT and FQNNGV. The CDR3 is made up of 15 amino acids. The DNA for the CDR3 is TGTGCCAGCAGCTTGGGAGGGTTTGCCAATCAGCCCCAGCATTTT. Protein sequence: CASSLGGFANQPQHF.

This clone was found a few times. The CDR3 region is CASRTGLAYTGELFF. In DNA, the CDR3 is TGTGCCAGCAGGACCGGACTAGCCTACACCGGGGAGCTGTTTTTT. The chain recombines TRBV27 with TRBJ2-2; 8 bases align to TRBD2. Germline V gene lookup returns CDR1 MNHEY and CDR2 SMNVEV (reference sequence). V was clipped by 6 bases and J by 3 bases; unmatched bases: 6. The CDR3 consists of 15 residues.

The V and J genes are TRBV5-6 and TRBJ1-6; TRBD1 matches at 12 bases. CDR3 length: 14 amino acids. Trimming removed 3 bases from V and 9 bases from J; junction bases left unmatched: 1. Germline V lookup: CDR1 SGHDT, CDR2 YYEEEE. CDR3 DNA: TGTGCCAGCAGCTGGGACAGGGGGCCTTCACCCCTCCACTTT. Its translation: CASSWDRGPSPLHF.

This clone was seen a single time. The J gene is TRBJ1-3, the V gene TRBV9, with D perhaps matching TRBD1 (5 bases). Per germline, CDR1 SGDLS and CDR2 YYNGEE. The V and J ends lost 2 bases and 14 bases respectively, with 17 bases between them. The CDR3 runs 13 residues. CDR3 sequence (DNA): TGTGCCAGCAGCGTTACAGTTGGAGGGACCGTATATTTT. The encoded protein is CASSVTVGGTVYF.

CDR3 in amino acids: CASSESGSQPQHF. The CDR3 DNA follows: TGTGCCAGCAGTGAAAGTGGGAGCCAGCCCCAGCATTTT. The V call is TRBV6-1, the J call TRBJ1-5; D is undetermined. Germline CDR1 reads MNHNS; CDR2 reads SASEGT. The CDR3 is made up of 13 amino acids. Trimming removed 2 bases from V and 7 bases from J, with 9 bases in between.

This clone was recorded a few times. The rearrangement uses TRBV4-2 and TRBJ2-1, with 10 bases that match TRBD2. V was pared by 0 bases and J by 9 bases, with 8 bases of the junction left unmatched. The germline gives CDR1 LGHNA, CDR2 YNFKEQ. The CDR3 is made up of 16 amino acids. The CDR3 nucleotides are TGTGCCAGCAGCCAAGATGCAAGCGGGGGGGAGGGTGAGCAGTTCTTC. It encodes CASSQDASGGEGEQFF.

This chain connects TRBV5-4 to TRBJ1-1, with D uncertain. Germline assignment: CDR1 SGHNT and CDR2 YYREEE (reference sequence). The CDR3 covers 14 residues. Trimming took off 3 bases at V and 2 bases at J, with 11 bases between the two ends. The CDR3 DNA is TGTGCCAGCAGCTCAGTTGAGGGAAACACTGAAGCTTTCTTT. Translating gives CASSSVEGNTEAFF.

The CDR3 region is CASSVAQGDGYTF. The CDR3 coding sequence is TGTGCCAGCAGCGTAGCACAGGGGGATGGCTACACCTTC. The gene calls are TRBV9 and TRBJ1-2, with 8 bases fitting TRBD1. From germline, CDR1 is SGDLS and CDR2 YYNGEE. The CDR3 length is 13 residues. Losses at the gene ends were 0 bases for V and 6 bases for J; bases not matched to a gene: 1.

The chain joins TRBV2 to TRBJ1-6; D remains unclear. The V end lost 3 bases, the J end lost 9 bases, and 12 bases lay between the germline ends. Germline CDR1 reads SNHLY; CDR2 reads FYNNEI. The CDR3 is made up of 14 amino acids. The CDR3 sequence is CASSEVLRSSPLHF. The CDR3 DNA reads TGTGCCAGCAGTGAGGTTCTTCGGAGTTCACCCCTCCACTTT. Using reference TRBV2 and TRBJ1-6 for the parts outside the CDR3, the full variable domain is EPEVTQTPSHQVTQMGQEVILRCVPISNHLYFYWYRQILGQKVEFLVSFYNNEISEKSEIFDDQFSVERPDGSNFTLKIRSTKLEDSAMYFCASSEVLRSSPLHFGNGTRLTVT.